One sample yielded the 23 T cell receptor beta chains listed below, sequenced in a study of blood T cell repertoires in COVID-19. Libraries were prepared by immunoSEQ multiplex PCR; TCRdb keeps only in-frame clonotypes and omits some of them. This table has 90,000 or so clones, 83% appearing once. Sequencing was performed on peripheral blood. The receptor source for this set is a human donor in a cohort sampled during active COVID-19.

The chain combines TRBV28 with TRBJ1-2; 10 positions match TRBD1. The germline CDR1 and CDR2 sequences are MDHEN and SYDVKM. J was trimmed by 3 bases and V by 4 bases; bases with no gene match: 5. The CDR3 extends over 15 amino acids. CDR3 sequence reads: CASSSWGTGDYGYTF. The CDR3 nucleotides are TGTGCCAGCAGTTCATGGGGGACAGGGGACTATGGCTACACCTTC.

The CDR3 region has the DNA TGTGCCACCGTGGGACAGGGCCCGAATAATTCACCCCTCCACTTT. Amino acids: CATVGQGPNNSPLHF. The chain is built from TRBV24-1 and TRBJ1-6; TRBD1 aligns across 9 bases. In germline, CDR1 is KGHDR, CDR2 SFDVKD. The CDR3 totals 15 residues. J gave up 5 bases and V 9 bases, and 7 bases lay outside the gene matches.

J is TRBJ2-1 and V is TRBV28, with TRBD2 as a possible D gene (6 bases). V lost 5 bases, J lost 2 bases, and 10 bases lay in between. CDR1 is MDHEN and CDR2 is SYDVKM in the germline V gene. This CDR3 is built from 14 residues. The chain's CDR3 is CASSGEAPYNEQFF. In nucleotides, the CDR3 is TGTGCCAGCAGTGGGGAGGCCCCCTACAATGAGCAGTTCTTC.

In this sample, this clone turned up once. The rearrangement links TRBV7-2 to TRBJ1-1, with D tentatively TRBD1 (6 bases). The germline gives CDR1 SGHTA, CDR2 FQGNSA. This CDR3 has 13 residues. V lost 5 bases to trimming and J lost 3 bases, with 10 bases between them. The CDR3 loop is CASSPKGDTEAFF. In DNA, the CDR3 is TGTGCCAGCAGCCCGAAGGGGGACACTGAAGCTTTCTTT.

This clone appeared a few times. This rearrangement joins TRBV27 to TRBJ2-4; 12 bases are a match to TRBD2. Germline V lookup: CDR1 MNHEY, CDR2 SMNVEV (reference sequence). The J segment lost 1 base and the V segment lost 5 bases, leaving 3 bases of the junction unmatched. The CDR3 is 16 amino acids. The chain's CDR3 is CASSGTSGFAKNIQYF. CDR3 DNA sequence: TGTGCCAGCAGTGGGACTAGCGGGTTTGCCAAAAACATTCAGTACTTC.

This clone was seen just once. V gene TRBV28 combines with J gene TRBJ1-1; D gene uncertain. This CDR3 is 16 amino acids long. CDR1 MDHEN and CDR2 SYDVKM come from the germline V gene. Trimming shortened V by 3 bases and J by 4 bases, and 18 bases separated the two germline ends. DNA for the CDR3: TGTGCCAGCAGTTTGGGGTTCGGGGTTCTAGGCACTGAAGCTTTCTTT. Translating it yields CASSLGFGVLGTEAFF.

The rearrangement joins TRBV12-3 or TRBV12-4 to TRBJ2-5; no clear D gene. CDR3 length equals 11 residues. Trimming took off 6 bases at V and 4 bases at J, with 6 bases between the two ends. The DNA of the CDR3 is TGTGCCAGCAGATCTAGAGAGACCCAGTACTTC. Translation: CASRSRETQYF.

V gene TRBV30 combines with J gene TRBJ1-6; a possible D gene is TRBD1 (5 bases). The V gene lost 0 bases and the J gene lost 7 bases, with 16 bases spanning the gap. CDR3 size: 16 residues. Per germline, CDR1 GTSNPN and CDR2 SVGIG (reference sequence). The CDR3 here is CAWSVRRLRGNSPLHF. The CDR3 DNA follows: TGTGCCTGGAGTGTACGTAGGCTCCGGGGGAATTCACCCCTCCACTTT.

The chain has TRBV7-9 and TRBJ1-1, with a weak D call TRBD1 (5 bases). Trimming shortened V by 4 bases and J by 7 bases, and 13 bases separated the two germline ends. In germline, CDR1 is SEHNR, CDR2 FQNEAQ (reference sequence). The CDR3 is 13 residues long. The CDR3 DNA is TGTGCCAGCAGCTGGGACGGAGGGTTTGAAGCTTTCTTT. This codes for CASSWDGGFEAFF. The variable domain in full, completed from reference TRBV7-9 and TRBJ1-1, reads DTGVSQNPRHKITKRGQNVTFRCDPISEHNRLYWYRQTLGQGPEFLTYFQNEAQLEKSRLLSDRFSAERPKGSFSTLEIQRTEQGDSAMYLCASSWDGGFEAFFGQGTRLTVV.

The V gene is TRBV6-6, the J gene TRBJ2-1; maybe TRBD1 (5 bases). The CDR3 has 12 amino acids. Trimming stripped 4 bases from V and 6 bases from J, with 7 bases between. From germline, CDR1 is MNHNY and CDR2 SVGAGI (reference sequence). CDR3 bases: TGTGCCAGCAGTTTAAGGGGCAATGAGCAGTTCTTC. Its translation is CASSLRGNEQFF.

The CDR3 here is CASSLISGGQPQHF. CDR3 nucleotide sequence: TGTGCCAGCAGCTTGATATCCGGGGGTCAGCCCCAGCATTTT. The chain links TRBV5-6 to TRBJ1-5, with D maybe TRBD1 (5 bases). This CDR3 is built from 14 residues. The ends were cut back, 1 base at V and 6 bases at J, with 11 bases in the middle. CDR1 and CDR2 from the germline V gene are SGHDT and YYEEEE.

V and J are TRBV11-1 and TRBJ1-2; unclear D gene. This CDR3 is built from 14 residues. The V and J ends lost 5 bases and 2 bases respectively, with 12 bases between them. The germline V gene encodes CDR1 SGHAT and CDR2 FQDESV (reference sequence). The CDR3 region is CASSPGAQNYGYTF. The CDR3 nucleotides are TGTGCCAGCAGCCCCGGCGCACAGAACTATGGCTACACCTTC.

This sequence joins TRBV5-4 and TRBJ2-5; 10 bases are a match to TRBD1. CDR1 is SGHNT and CDR2 is YYREEE in the germline V gene (reference sequence). This CDR3 is built from 15 residues. Trimming removed 0 bases from V and 5 bases from J; junction bases left unmatched: 4. The CDR3 here is CASSLGQGAMETQYF. The CDR3 nucleotides are TGTGCCAGCAGCTTGGGACAGGGGGCTATGGAGACCCAGTACTTC.

The rearrangement joins TRBV5-6 to TRBJ1-6; D ambiguous. V shed 0 bases and J shed 7 bases, with 8 bases lying between them. The CDR3 has 14 amino acids. Per the germline V gene, CDR1 is SGHDT and CDR2 is YYEEEE. The CDR3: CASSLGPTNSPLHF. The CDR3 DNA reads as TGTGCCAGCAGCTTGGGACCGACAAATTCACCCCTCCACTTT.

This clone was recorded only once. V is TRBV6-5 and J is TRBJ2-2, with 9 bases identical to TRBD1. The germline gives CDR1 MNHEY, CDR2 SVGAGI. With 7 bases clipped from V and 5 bases from J, the junction kept 8 bases outside the gene matches. The CDR3 loop spans 15 amino acids. CDR3 in amino acids: CASTWDRAGTGELFF. The CDR3 nucleotides read TGTGCCAGCACCTGGGACAGGGCTGGTACCGGGGAGCTGTTTTTT.

The chain is built from TRBV19 and TRBJ2-3, with TRBD2 as a possible D gene (6 bases). The CDR3 spans 16 residues. Germline V gene lookup returns CDR1 LNHDA and CDR2 SQIVND (reference sequence). V lost 8 bases and J 8 bases, leaving 26 bases between the germline ends. The CDR3 bases are TGTGCCAGTTCCCCCTTAGCGGACGCTTGGACGGGTACGCAGTATTTT. Protein product: CASSPLADAWTGTQYF. The complete variable domain, with remaining parts taken from reference TRBV19 and TRBJ2-3, reads DGGITQSPKYLFRKEGQNVTLSCEQNLNHDAMYWYRQDPGQGLRLIYYSQIVNDFQKGDIAEGYSVSREKKESFPLTVTSAQKNPTAFYLCASSPLADAWTGTQYFGPGTRLTVL.

There are a few counts of this clone. V gene TRBV11-3 combines with J gene TRBJ2-3; the D gene is possibly TRBD1 (6 bases). V lost 5 bases and J 6 bases, leaving 21 bases between the germline ends. The CDR3 covers 16 residues. Germline assignment: CDR1 SGHNT and CDR2 YENEEA. Written as DNA, the CDR3 is TGTGCCAGCAGCCCCGGGTCGTCAGGGGATTTTGATACGCAGTATTTT. Its protein product is CASSPGSSGDFDTQYF. The whole variable domain, remainder taken from reference TRBV11-3 and TRBJ2-3, is EAGVVQSPRYKIIEKKQPVAFWCNPISGHNTLYWYLQNLGQGPELLIRYENEEAVDDSQLPKDRFSAERLKGVDSTLKIQPAELGDSAVYLCASSPGSSGDFDTQYFGPGTRLTVL.

This chain uses TRBV7-2 with TRBJ1-2, with 10 bases that match TRBD1. Per germline, CDR1 SGHTA and CDR2 FQGNSA. The CDR3 is 18 residues long. V shed 2 bases, J shed 6 bases, and the junction held 15 bases outside the gene matches. In nucleotides, the CDR3 is TGTGCCAGCAGCTTAAGGTCTTGGGACAGGGGCACTATGAATGGCTACACCTTC. This codes for CASSLRSWDRGTMNGYTF.

V usage is TRBV6-6 and J usage is TRBJ1-5; 8 nucleotides agree with TRBD1. Germline trimming cut 2 bases from V and 7 bases from J; bases unmatched to any gene: 10. Germline lookup yields CDR1 MNHNY and CDR2 SVGAGI (reference sequence). This CDR3 spans 16 amino acids. This chain's CDR3 is CASSYPLGQGEQPQHF. CDR3 DNA: TGTGCCAGCAGTTACCCCCTAGGACAGGGTGAGCAGCCCCAGCATTTT.

The rearrangement uses TRBV7-3 and TRBJ1-6; D not certain. Germline values: CDR1 SGHTA, CDR2 FQGTGA. V gave up 1 base and J gave up 7 bases, with 8 bases separating them. The CDR3 contains 14 residues. CDR3 region: CASSLSGVNSPLHF. The CDR3 bases are TGTGCCAGCAGCTTAAGCGGCGTGAATTCACCCCTCCACTTT.

V usage is TRBV4-3 and J usage is TRBJ1-2; a weak D match, TRBD1 (5 bases). The length of the CDR3 is 15 residues. Germline-derived CDR1 and CDR2 are LGHNA and YSLEER. V was pared by 4 bases and J by 6 bases, with 18 bases between. The CDR3 here is CASSRSARQGDGYTF. Here the CDR3 DNA reads TGCGCCAGCAGCCGAAGCGCGAGGCAGGGCGATGGCTACACCTTC.

The chain employs TRBV7-6 and TRBJ1-1, with 11 bases fitting TRBD1. The V and J ends lost 5 bases and 0 bases, in that order; junction bases with no gene match: 5. Per germline, CDR1 SGHVS and CDR2 FNYEAQ. The CDR3 consists of 16 residues. In nucleotides, the CDR3 is TGTGCCAGCAGCAACGGGGGACAGGGGGTGAACACTGAAGCTTTCTTT. This codes for CASSNGGQGVNTEAFF.

The table lists this clone with a count of one. V gene TRBV28 combines with J gene TRBJ2-7, with a possible D match to TRBD1 (6 bases). Trimming pared 4 bases from V and 0 bases from J, leaving 10 bases between. The CDR3 length is 14 residues. CDR1 MDHEN and CDR2 SYDVKM come from the germline V gene. CDR3 bases: TGTGCCAGCAGTTCGAGGACAGCCTCCTACGAGCAGTACTTC. Its protein product is CASSSRTASYEQYF.